This record looks at one TCR beta chain sequence and its context. Authors' methods: For nucleated cells, counts were estimated from reference gene primer amplification. Here immunoSEQ multiplex PCR was the method, and the copy in TCRdb shows in-frame clones only, minus some. V and J calls and clone size follow that table, whereas D and trimming were derived from the DNA. The sample consists of about 670,000 clones, just under 90% of them appearing once. The source of the sample is a study of blood T cell repertoires in COVID-19. Overall study: Samples representing acute and convalescent COVID-19 were sourced from the United States, Italy and Spain. PBMCs, B-cell-depleted T cells, or T cells provided the cDNA or gDNA that made up the material.

Per germline, CDR1 ENHRY and CDR2 SYGVKD. The V end lost 0 bases, the J end lost 7 bases, and 19 bases lay between the germline ends. The CDR3 totals 18 residues. This sequence was found in a woman between 18 and 29 years old with acute or convalescent COVID-19. Material: peripheral blood. V is TRBV10-3 and J is TRBJ1-6; D possibly corresponds to TRBD1 (5 bases). DNA of the CDR3: TGTGCCATCAGTGAGTCTTTATTTGGGGCAGTATACAATTCACCCCTCCACTTT. Encoded protein: CAISESLFGAVYNSPLHF.